Below are 28 T cell receptor beta chains sequenced from a single sample in a study of blood T cell repertoires in COVID-19 (dated by TCRdb to about 2020). Libraries were prepared through the immunoSEQ multiplex PCR assay. TCRdb obtained this table from immuneACCESS and retained in-frame rearrangements with V and J assigned. These tables miss some clones; where compared with another copy, unresolved V genes account for less than half of the shortfall, and the remainder is unexplained. This sample comprises more than 150,000 clones, roughly 80% of them detected only once. The top ten constitute about 11% of the sample. Source material: PBMCs or T cells enriched from blood (not recorded which). The receptors stem from a man between 40 and 49 years old who had recovered from COVID-19.

This clone showed up just a few times. The DNA of the CDR3 is TGTGCCAGTAGTATTAGATACGGCTACACCTTC. Its protein product is CASSIRYGYTF. The chain recombines TRBV19 with TRBJ1-2; D ambiguous. This CDR3 has 11 amino acids. Trimming took off 3 bases at V and 8 bases at J, with 7 bases between the two ends. Germline assignment: CDR1 LNHDA and CDR2 SQIVND (reference sequence).

The CDR3 nucleotides read TGTGCCAGTGCAGAAGGAGGGGCGGGCGCTCCTTACAATGAGCAGTTCTTC. Encoded protein: CASAEGGAGAPYNEQFF. The chain combines TRBV19 with TRBJ2-1; D might be TRBD2 (6 bases). Trimming left V 8 bases short and J 4 bases short, with 24 bases between. Per germline, CDR1 LNHDA and CDR2 SQIVND (reference sequence). The CDR3 sequence is 17 residues long. Using reference TRBV19 and TRBJ2-1 for the parts outside the CDR3, the full variable domain is DGGITQSPKYLFRKEGQNVTLSCEQNLNHDAMYWYRQDPGQGLRLIYYSQIVNDFQKGDIAEGYSVSREKKESFPLTVTSAQKNPTAFYLCASAEGGAGAPYNEQFFGPGTRLTVL.

The gene calls are TRBV28 and TRBJ2-1; TRBD2 matches 8 bases. Trimming at V came to 3 bases and at J to 7 bases, leaving 5 bases not matched to a gene. Per the germline V gene, CDR1 is MDHEN and CDR2 is SYDVKM. CDR3 length: 14 residues. The CDR3 nucleotides are TGTGCCAGCAGTTTGAGAGCGGGAGCGAATGAGCAGTTCTTC. This encodes CASSLRAGANEQFF.

This sequence joins TRBV9 and TRBJ2-5; D possibly corresponds to TRBD1 (5 bases). The CDR3 spans 15 residues. The germline V and J ends were trimmed by 4 bases and 0 bases, with 13 bases remaining between them. Germline CDR1 SGDLS, CDR2 YYNGEE. CDR3 in DNA: TGTGCCAGCAGCTCTAACCTACAGGACCAAGAGACCCAGTACTTC. It yields the protein CASSSNLQDQETQYF.

This clone was seen a few times. The rearrangement joins TRBV15 to TRBJ1-6, with a tentative D call TRBD1 (6 bases). Trimming pared 4 bases from V and 8 bases from J, leaving 18 bases between. In germline, CDR1 is LNHNV, CDR2 YYDKDF (reference sequence). The CDR3 spans 16 residues. CDR3 region: CATSTSGTTRHSPLHF. The CDR3 coding sequence is TGTGCCACCAGCACCTCCGGGACAACCCGCCATTCACCCCTCCACTTT.

This clone is a singleton in its sample. V usage is TRBV5-8 and J usage is TRBJ1-5; TRBD1 aligns across 8 bases. V lost 2 bases and J lost 9; bases outside the gene matches: 10. CDR1 and CDR2 from the germline V gene are SGHTS and YDEGEE. There are 15 residues in the CDR3. CDR3 sequence: CASSFSSRGPWPQHF. For the CDR3, the DNA is TGTGCCAGCAGCTTTTCCTCCAGGGGGCCATGGCCCCAGCATTTT.

In its sample, this clone was seen once. This rearrangement joins TRBV9 to TRBJ1-4; no firm D call. This CDR3 is built from 14 residues. V lost 3 bases to trimming and J lost 6 bases, with 12 bases between them. Germline V gene lookup returns CDR1 SGDLS and CDR2 YYNGEE. The CDR3, as DNA: TGTGCCAGCAGCGCCCCATCCCGAGATGAAAAACTGTTTTTT. This codes for CASSAPSRDEKLFF. The full variable domain, with the rest looked up from reference TRBV9 and TRBJ1-4, is DSGVTQTPKHLITATGQRVTLRCSPRSGDLSVYWYQQSLDQGLQFLIQYYNGEERAKGNILERFSAQQFPDLHSELNLSSLELGDSALYFCASSAPSRDEKLFFGSGTQLSVL.

This rearrangement joins TRBV29-1 to TRBJ2-5, with 10 bases that match TRBD2. With 5 bases clipped from V and 5 bases from J, the junction kept 8 bases outside the gene matches. The CDR3 is 14 amino acids. Germline values: CDR1 SQVTM, CDR2 ANQGSEA. For the CDR3, the DNA is TGCAGCGTTCTCGGACTAGCGGTTTCGGAGACCCAGTACTTC. Translated: CSVLGLAVSETQYF. The complete variable domain, with remaining parts taken from reference TRBV29-1 and TRBJ2-5, reads SAVISQKPSRDICQRGTSLTIQCQVDSQVTMMFWYRQQPGQSLTLIATANQGSEATYESGFVIDKFPISRPNLTFSTLTVSNMSPEDSSIYLCSVLGLAVSETQYFGPGTRLLVL.

This clone showed up just once. The chain links TRBV19 to TRBJ2-7; 10 nucleotides line up with TRBD1. Per germline, CDR1 LNHDA and CDR2 SQIVND (reference sequence). CDR3 length equals 17 residues. V lost 5 bases and J lost 2; bases outside the gene matches: 12. CDR3 nucleotides: TGTGCCAGTAGTTCGCGAGAGGGACAGGGGCATCCCTACGAGCAGTACTTC. Its protein is CASSSREGQGHPYEQYF.

The chain combines TRBV7-8 with TRBJ1-5; D is unclear. V was cut by 3 bases and J by 0 bases, with 9 bases left in between. The CDR3 runs to 15 residues. Germline CDR1 and CDR2: SGHVS and FQNEAQ. CDR3 in amino acids: CASSFSEYSNQPQHF. DNA for the CDR3: TGTGCCAGCAGCTTCTCAGAATATAGCAATCAGCCCCAGCATTTT.

The rearrangement links TRBV10-3 to TRBJ1-1, with D hard to call. CDR3 size: 15 residues. The germline V gene encodes CDR1 ENHRY and CDR2 SYGVKD. V shed 2 bases and J shed 0 bases, with 10 bases lying between them. The CDR3, as DNA: TGTGCCATCAGTGAGCTTTCAGATATGAACACTGAAGCTTTCTTT. This codes for CAISELSDMNTEAFF.

Here the CDR3 DNA reads TGTGCCAGCAGCCAGGGTCAGGATTCACCCCTCCACTTT. Residues: CASSQGQDSPLHF. The rearrangement uses TRBV3-1 (or the pseudogene TRBV3-2) and TRBJ1-6; D ambiguous. This CDR3 has 13 amino acids. The V end was cut by 3 bases, the J end by 8 bases, with 8 bases between. In germline, CDR1 is LGHDT, CDR2 YNNKEL (reference sequence).

This chain joins TRBV10-3 and TRBJ1-2; the match to TRBD1 covers 10 bases. The CDR3 length is 16 residues. CDR1 is ENHRY and CDR2 is SYGVKD in the germline V gene. The V and J ends lost 10 bases and 4 bases, in that order; junction bases with no gene match: 15. CDR3 DNA sequence: TGTGCCAAGAGGGGGGGACAGGGGAAACTTGTCTATGGCTACACCTTC. Its translation is CAKRGGQGKLVYGYTF.

CDR3 region: CASSQTSIVETQYF. The CDR3 region has the DNA TGTGCCAGCAGTCAAACTAGCATTGTAGAGACCCAGTACTTC. The V gene is TRBV4-2, the J gene TRBJ2-5, with D possibly being TRBD2 (6 bases). Germline V gene sequence: CDR1 LGHNA, CDR2 YNFKEQ. The ends were cut back, 6 bases at V and 4 bases at J, with 15 bases in the middle. This CDR3 region has 14 residues.

V usage is TRBV5-5 and J usage is TRBJ2-7, with 7 bases that match TRBD2. The CDR3 consists of 15 residues. Germline CDR1 is SGHKS and CDR2 is YYEKEE (reference sequence). The trim removed 4 bases at V and 2 bases at J, leaving 9 bases unmatched. Written as DNA, the CDR3 is TGTGCCAGCAGCATCCTAGCGGACACCGCCTACGAGCAGTACTTC. Residues: CASSILADTAYEQYF.

The chain joins TRBV7-6 to TRBJ2-3; a weak D match, TRBD1 (6 bases). Germline V gene lookup returns CDR1 SGHVS and CDR2 FNYEAQ. This CDR3 is 15 amino acids long. V was cut by 5 bases and J by 7 bases, with 19 bases left in between. The CDR3 DNA reads TGTGCCAGCAGCCCCCAGTCAGGGGAGTTGAATACGCAGTATTTT. Protein sequence: CASSPQSGELNTQYF.

This chain connects TRBV5-4 to TRBJ2-6; 7 bases agree with TRBD1. This CDR3 is 15 amino acids long. V trimming: 4 bases; J trimming: 3 bases; junction bases outside the gene matches: 4. Germline V gene lookup returns CDR1 SGHNT and CDR2 YYREEE (reference sequence). The CDR3 DNA reads as TGTGCCAGCAGCACGACAGGGTTTGGGGCCAACGTCCTGACTTTC. Protein sequence: CASSTTGFGANVLTF.

The gene calls are TRBV5-1 and TRBJ2-1, with 10 bases fitting TRBD1. With V trimmed by 7 bases and J by 1 base, 5 bases remained unmatched. The CDR3 runs to 15 residues. The germline gives CDR1 SGHRS, CDR2 YFSETQ. This CDR3 reads CASELGQGSYNEQFF. Here the CDR3 DNA reads TGCGCCAGCGAACTGGGACAGGGGTCCTACAATGAGCAGTTCTTC.

The V and J genes are TRBV6-5 and TRBJ2-7; the match to TRBD2 covers 12 bases. This CDR3 is built from 16 residues. J gave up 5 bases and V 0 bases, and 5 bases lay outside the gene matches. Germline V gene sequence: CDR1 MNHEY, CDR2 SVGAGI. This CDR3 is CASSYSTSGSQHEQYF. In DNA form, the CDR3 reads TGTGCCAGCAGTTACTCGACTAGCGGGAGTCAACACGAGCAGTACTTC.

This clone has just one count. The V gene is TRBV6-4, the J gene TRBJ2-1; a possible D gene is TRBD1 (5 bases). Trimming shortened V by 6 bases and J by 3 bases, and 12 bases separated the two germline ends. Germline loops: CDR1 MRHNA, CDR2 SNTAGT. The CDR3 is 14 residues long. The CDR3 sequence: CASSPGIFYNEQFF. DNA for the CDR3: TGTGCCAGCAGCCCAGGGATCTTCTACAATGAGCAGTTCTTC.

CDR3 amino acids: CASRITGTGGTEAFF. In DNA, the CDR3 is TGTGCCAGCAGGATCACCGGGACAGGGGGCACTGAAGCTTTCTTT. The rearrangement links TRBV27 to TRBJ1-1, with 11 bases matching TRBD1. The V gene end was trimmed by 6 bases and the J gene end by 4 bases; junction bases not matched to a gene: 7. The CDR3 runs to 15 residues. Germline V lookup: CDR1 MNHEY, CDR2 SMNVEV (reference sequence).

This chain links TRBV7-3 with TRBJ1-6; D is possibly TRBD1 (5 bases). There are 16 residues in the CDR3. V was shortened by 3 bases and J by 1 base, with 10 bases between the two germline ends. Germline V CDR1 and CDR2: SGHTA, FQGTGA. The CDR3 region is CASSLGGRSYNSPLHF. In nucleotides, the CDR3 is TGTGCCAGCAGCTTGGGGGGGAGGTCCTATAATTCACCCCTCCACTTT. The entire variable domain, with the rest obtained from reference TRBV7-3 and TRBJ1-6, is as follows: GAGVSQTPSNKVTEKGKYVELRCDPISGHTALYWYRQSLGQGPEFLIYFQGTGAADDSGLPNDRFFAVRPEGSVSTLKIQRTERGDSAVYLCASSLGGRSYNSPLHFGNGTRLTVT.

Only a few counts were recorded for this clone. V is TRBV5-6 and J is TRBJ2-1; weak D call: TRBD2 (7 bases). The V end lost 0 bases, the J end lost 4 bases, and 14 bases lay between the germline ends. In germline, CDR1 is SGHDT, CDR2 YYEEEE. The CDR3 sequence is 16 residues long. The CDR3 is CASSLDRGATYNEQFF. CDR3 DNA sequence: TGTGCCAGCAGCTTGGATCGGGGGGCGACGTACAATGAGCAGTTCTTC.

This chain uses TRBV19 with TRBJ1-5; TRBD1 is a possible D gene (6 bases). Trimming pared 4 bases from V and 6 bases from J, leaving 13 bases between. Germline CDR1 is LNHDA and CDR2 is SQIVND (reference sequence). The CDR3 is 14 residues long. The CDR3 is CASSTDRLSQPQHF. CDR3 coding DNA: TGTGCCAGTAGTACCGACAGGTTGAGTCAGCCCCAGCATTTT.

The chain links TRBV10-3 to TRBJ2-3; 11 positions agree with TRBD2. The length of the CDR3 is 17 residues. With V trimmed by 7 bases and J by 4 bases, 13 bases remained unmatched. CDR1 is ENHRY and CDR2 is SYGVKD in the germline V gene. The CDR3: CAIKDQVAGGVADTQYF. In nucleotides, the CDR3 is TGTGCCATCAAGGATCAGGTAGCGGGAGGGGTTGCAGATACGCAGTATTTT.

V and J are TRBV19 and TRBJ2-5, with D maybe TRBD1 (6 bases). Trimming stripped 6 bases from V and 5 bases from J, with 10 bases between. Germline V gene sequence: CDR1 LNHDA, CDR2 SQIVND (reference sequence). The CDR3 has 12 amino acids. CDR3 nucleotide sequence: TGTGCCAGTAGACAGGGAAGGGAGACCCAGTACTTC. Residues: CASRQGRETQYF.

The chain couples TRBV11-2 to TRBJ1-2; 8 nucleotides align to TRBD1. CDR3 length: 14 residues. Trimming removed 1 base from V and 8 bases from J; junction bases left unmatched: 6. Germline V gene lookup returns CDR1 SGHAT and CDR2 FQNNGV. CDR3 sequence (DNA): TGTGCCAGCAGCTTAGCAGGGGGCAGTCGGGGCTACACCTTC. Its translation: CASSLAGGSRGYTF.

The chain has TRBV20-1 and TRBJ1-1; 8 nucleotides line up with TRBD1. The CDR3 consists of 9 residues. The V segment lost 6 bases and the J segment 11 bases; nucleotides outside the gene matches: 2. From germline, CDR1 is DFQATT and CDR2 SNEGSKA (reference sequence). The CDR3 sequence: CSATGGAFF. The CDR3 DNA is TGCAGTGCCACAGGGGGGGCTTTCTTT.